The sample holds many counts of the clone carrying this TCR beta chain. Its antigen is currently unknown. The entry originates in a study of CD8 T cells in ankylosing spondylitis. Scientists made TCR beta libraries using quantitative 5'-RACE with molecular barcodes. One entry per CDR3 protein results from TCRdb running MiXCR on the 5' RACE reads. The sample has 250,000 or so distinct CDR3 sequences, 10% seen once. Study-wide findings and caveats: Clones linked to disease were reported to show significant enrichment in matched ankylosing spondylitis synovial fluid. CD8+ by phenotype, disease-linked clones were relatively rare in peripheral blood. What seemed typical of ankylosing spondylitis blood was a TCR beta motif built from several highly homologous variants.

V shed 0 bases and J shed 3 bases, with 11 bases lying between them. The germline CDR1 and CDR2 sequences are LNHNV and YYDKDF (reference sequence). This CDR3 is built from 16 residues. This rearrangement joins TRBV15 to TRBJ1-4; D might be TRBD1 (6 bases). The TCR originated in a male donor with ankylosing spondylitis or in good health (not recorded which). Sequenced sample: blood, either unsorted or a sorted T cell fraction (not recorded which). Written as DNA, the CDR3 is TGTGCCACCAGCAGAGATGGGGGGCTGGCTAATGAAAAACTGTTTTTT. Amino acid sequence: CATSRDGGLANEKLFF. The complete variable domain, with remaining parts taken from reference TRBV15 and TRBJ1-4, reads DAMVIQNPRYQVTQFGKPVTLSCSQTLNHNVMYWYQQKSSQAPKLLFHYYDKDFNNEADTPDNFQSRRPNTSFCFLDIRSPGLGDTAMYLCATSRDGGLANEKLFFGSGTQLSVL.